Reported below is one T cell receptor (beta chain). Its antigen is not identified. The sample comes from a study of T-cell memory formation after mild COVID-19. Findings and limits, study-wide: Clones shrinking between day 15 and 85 showed a balanced CD4/CD8 split, and those that grew later tilted toward CD4+. Contracting CD8+ clones were enriched in EMRA, CD4+ mainly in CM and EM.

TCRdb re-derived calls from the 5' RACE reads in MiXCR, one entry per CDR3 protein. Here the sample spans 85,000 to 130,000 distinct CDR3 sequences, over 15% being singletons. The CDR3 spans 16 residues. Germline CDR1 reads SGHTA; CDR2 reads FQGNSA. Trimming shortened V by 6 bases and J by 1 base, and 19 bases separated the two germline ends. The genes are TRBV7-2 and TRBJ2-7; D possibly corresponds to TRBD1 (6 bases). The receptor's source is an adult woman who had mild COVID-19 (a few samples of this study predate the infection). Cell type and time point are not known. Source material: PBMCs or a T cell subset sorted from them (not recorded which). The CDR3 DNA sequence: TGTGCCAGCAGTACAGGGATGGCACTCTCTTCCTACGAGCAGTACTTC. It yields the protein CASSTGMALSSYEQYF.